This T cell receptor (beta chain) stems from a study of long-term antiretroviral therapy in people with HIV. General study results and limits: Viral resistance, ART adherence and therapy changes all lacked available data. Repertoires looked antigen-experienced, with only a slight naive shift after ART. Pre-ART clonal expansions dominated every time point's repertoire.

Run at survey level, the immunoSEQ assay was version v3.0. The sequencing target was 40,000-50,000 T-cell genomes per sample. Only in-frame clones appear in the TCRdb table, and some are missing; sequencing was by immunoSEQ multiplex PCR. Of more than 35,000 clones in the sample, 90% to 95% were seen once. With respect to this clone: Its antigen remains unknown.

The input for sequencing was unsorted PBMCs, taken 4.1 years after starting antiretroviral therapy. This TCR derives from a woman in her forties or fifties with HIV.

CDR3 loop: CATQGSDSPLHF. The CDR3, as DNA: TGTGCCACCCAGGGGTCGGATTCACCCCTCCACTTT. The chain combines TRBV10-3 with TRBJ1-6; the D gene is possibly TRBD1 (6 bases). V was clipped by 10 bases and J by 8 bases, with 12 bases between them. Germline-derived CDR1 and CDR2 are ENHRY and SYGVKD. The CDR3 runs to 12 residues.